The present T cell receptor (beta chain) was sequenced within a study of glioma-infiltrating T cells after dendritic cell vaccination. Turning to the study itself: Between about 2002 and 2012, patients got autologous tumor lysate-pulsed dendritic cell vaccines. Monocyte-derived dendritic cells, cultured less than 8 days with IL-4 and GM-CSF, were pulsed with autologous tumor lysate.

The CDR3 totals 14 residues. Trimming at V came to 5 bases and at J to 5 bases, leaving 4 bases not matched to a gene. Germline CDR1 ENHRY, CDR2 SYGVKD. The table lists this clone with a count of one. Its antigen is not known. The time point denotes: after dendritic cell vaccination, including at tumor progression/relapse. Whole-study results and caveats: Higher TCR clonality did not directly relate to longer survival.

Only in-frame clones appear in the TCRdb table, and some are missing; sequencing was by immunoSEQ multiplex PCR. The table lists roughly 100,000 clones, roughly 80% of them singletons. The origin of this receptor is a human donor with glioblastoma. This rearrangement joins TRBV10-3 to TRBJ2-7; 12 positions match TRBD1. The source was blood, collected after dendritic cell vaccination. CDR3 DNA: TGTGCCATCAGTTCCGGGACAGGGGGCAACGAGCAGTACTTC. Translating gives CAISSGTGGNEQYF.